These 18 T cell receptor beta chains were sequenced from one sample in a study of blood T cell repertoires in COVID-19. TCRdb's table, derived via immunoSEQ multiplex PCR, lists solely in-frame clones and lacks some. Counted here are 200,000 or so clones, more than 70% occurring once; the ten biggest clones make up 6.2%. The sample comprised peripheral blood. Source of these receptors: a woman between 40 and 50 years old who had recovered from COVID-19.

This chain links TRBV2 with TRBJ1-6, with D unclear. With 8 bases removed from V and 3 bases from J, the gap between germline ends came to 26 bases. Germline V gene lookup returns CDR1 SNHLY and CDR2 FYNNEI. The CDR3 consists of 19 residues. Here the CDR3 DNA reads TGTGCCAGCCGGACTACATTCTATCAGGCTGGCGACTATAATTCACCCCTCCACTTT. Translated: CASRTTFYQAGDYNSPLHF. Full variable domain (missing parts from reference TRBV2 and TRBJ1-6): EPEVTQTPSHQVTQMGQEVILRCVPISNHLYFYWYRQILGQKVEFLVSFYNNEISEKSEIFDDQFSVERPDGSNFTLKIRSTKLEDSAMYFCASRTTFYQAGDYNSPLHFGNGTRLTVT.

This chain joins TRBV19 and TRBJ2-3; a possible D gene is TRBD1 (5 bases). The V and J ends lost 4 bases and 2 bases respectively, with 13 bases between them. The CDR3 spans 15 residues. CDR1 and CDR2 from the germline V gene are LNHDA and SQIVND (reference sequence). The CDR3 nucleotides are TGTGCCAGTAGTACAGACGACAGAAACACAGATACGCAGTATTTT. This codes for CASSTDDRNTDTQYF.

This clone was found once. The V call is TRBV19, the J call TRBJ1-4; D gene ambiguous. The CDR3 is 12 residues long. V gave up 4 bases and J gave up 15 bases, with 15 bases separating them. Germline loops: CDR1 LNHDA, CDR2 SQIVND (reference sequence). For the CDR3, the DNA is TGTGCCAGTAGTACCGAGAGGCCAAGGATGTTTTTT. It translates to CASSTERPRMFF.

The chain is built from TRBV9 and TRBJ1-2; 10 bases map to TRBD1. The junction had 6 bases not matched to a gene; V was cut back by 6 bases and J by 4 bases. CDR3 size: 14 residues. Germline V gives CDR1 SGDLS, CDR2 YYNGEE. CDR3 nucleotides: TGTGCCAGCACGCCGGGACAGGGGACCTATGGCTACACCTTC. Protein: CASTPGQGTYGYTF.

The chain employs TRBV11-3 and TRBJ2-1; tentative D call: TRBD2 (6 bases). The V end was cut by 4 bases, the J end by 8 bases, with 12 bases between. The CDR3 totals 13 residues. Germline V gene sequence: CDR1 SGHNT, CDR2 YENEEA. The CDR3 DNA reads TGTGCCAGCAGCTATCTAGCGCGGGATGAGCAGTTCTTC. Protein: CASSYLARDEQFF.

This chain links TRBV12-5 with TRBJ2-7, with D unresolved. The CDR3 length is 12 residues. Trimming cost V 2 bases and J 4 bases, with 6 bases left between them. CDR1 is LGHNT and CDR2 is FRNRAP in the germline V gene. This CDR3 is CASGLSVYEQYF. The CDR3 nucleotides are TGTGCTAGTGGTTTGAGCGTTTACGAGCAGTACTTC.

The chain uses TRBV19 and TRBJ2-2, with 14 bases lining up with TRBD2. The CDR3 length is 17 residues. V gave up 3 bases and J gave up 5 bases; unmatched junction bases: 5. CDR1 and CDR2 (germline): LNHDA, SQIVND (reference sequence). The CDR3 spells CASSIGTSGSLTGELFF. The CDR3 bases are TGTGCCAGTAGTATTGGGACTAGCGGGAGTTTAACCGGGGAGCTGTTTTTT.

This clone showed up just once. V usage is TRBV7-9 and J usage is TRBJ1-1, with D tentatively TRBD1 (5 bases). This CDR3 region has 15 residues. V was trimmed by 5 bases and J by 0 bases, leaving 13 bases between them. The germline CDR1 and CDR2 sequences are SEHNR and FQNEAQ (reference sequence). CDR3 in amino acids: CASSLSGDLNTEAFF. The CDR3 nucleotides read TGTGCCAGCAGCCTGTCGGGGGACCTGAACACTGAAGCTTTCTTT.

The sample holds a few counts of this clone. The J gene is TRBJ2-7, the V gene TRBV2; TRBD2 aligns across 7 bases. The CDR3 loop spans 14 amino acids. Trimming removed 6 bases from V and 2 bases from J; junction bases left unmatched: 7. The germline CDR1 and CDR2 sequences are SNHLY and FYNNEI. The CDR3 nucleotides are TGTGCCAGCAGGACAAGCGGGACTACCTACGAGCAGTACTTC. Translated: CASRTSGTTYEQYF.

This chain uses TRBV5-4 with TRBJ2-2; 11 positions match TRBD2. The CDR3 loop spans 16 amino acids. Germline V gene data show CDR1 as SGHNT and CDR2 as YYREEE (reference sequence). V gave up 1 base and J gave up 5 bases; unmatched junction bases: 4. CDR3 region: CASSLSSGRKTGELFF. The CDR3 DNA reads as TGTGCCAGCAGCTTGTCTAGCGGGAGGAAAACCGGGGAGCTGTTTTTT. Variable domain in full (rest from reference TRBV5-4 and TRBJ2-2): ETGVTQSPTHLIKTRGQQVTLRCSSQSGHNTVSWYQQALGQGPQFIFQYYREEENGRGNFPPRFSGLQFPNYSSELNVNALELDDSALYLCASSLSSGRKTGELFFGEGSRLTVL.

V is TRBV27 and J is TRBJ2-7; 7 bases agree with TRBD1. After removal of 4 bases from V and 3 bases from J, the junction contained 18 bases not matched to a gene. Germline V CDR1 and CDR2: MNHEY, SMNVEV (reference sequence). CDR3 size: 18 residues. CDR3 sequence reads: CASSSLLPRQGENYEQYF. DNA of the CDR3: TGTGCCAGCAGTTCCCTACTGCCCCGACAGGGAGAAAACTACGAGCAGTACTTC.

The V and J genes are TRBV7-8 and TRBJ2-1; 11 bases line up with TRBD2. Germline V gives CDR1 SGHVS, CDR2 FQNEAQ. The J segment lost 0 bases and the V segment lost 3 bases, leaving 1 base of the junction unmatched. The CDR3 loop spans 16 amino acids. Here the CDR3 DNA reads TGTGCCAGCAGCTTGACTAGCGGGAACTCCTACAATGAGCAGTTCTTC. Its translation: CASSLTSGNSYNEQFF.

V and J are TRBV6-5 and TRBJ1-5; 11 nucleotides align to TRBD1. The CDR3 has 13 amino acids. CDR1 is MNHEY, CDR2 SVGAGI, per germline. The junction had 4 bases not matched to a gene; V was cut back by 11 bases and J by 4 bases. As DNA, the CDR3 is TGTGCCGGACAGGGGGCGAATAATCAGCCCCAGCATTTT. Translation gives CAGQGANNQPQHF.

CDR3 nucleotides: TGTGCCAGCAGCCCTCTAGGGCGGGGGCAGCCCCAGCATTTT. It encodes CASSPLGRGQPQHF. V usage is TRBV28 and J usage is TRBJ1-5, with a weak D call TRBD1 (5 bases). There are 14 residues in the CDR3. Germline V gives CDR1 MDHEN, CDR2 SYDVKM. Trimming took off 6 bases at V and 7 bases at J, with 16 bases between the two ends.

CDR3 nucleotides: TGTGCCAGCAGCCAGTTTTCGGGGGAGGGAGAAAAACTGTTTTTT. Translation gives CASSQFSGEGEKLFF. This sequence joins TRBV7-8 and TRBJ1-4; D may be TRBD1 (5 bases). V lost 5 bases to trimming and J lost 8 bases, with 18 bases between them. The germline CDR1 and CDR2 sequences are SGHVS and FQNEAQ. The CDR3 is 15 amino acids.

This clone was picked up many times. J is TRBJ1-6 and V is TRBV6-4; D unclear. CDR3 length: 13 residues. Germline V gives CDR1 MRHNA, CDR2 SNTAGT. Trimming took 3 bases from V and 7 from J, leaving 7 bases between them. The CDR3 sequence is CASSEKENSPLHF. The CDR3 region has the DNA TGTGCCAGCAGTGAAAAGGAGAATTCACCCCTCCACTTT.

The DNA of the CDR3 is TGTGCCAGCAGCTTAGACAGACCAGAGAACCAAGAGACCCAGTACTTC. Amino acid sequence: CASSLDRPENQETQYF. V gene TRBV7-8 combines with J gene TRBJ2-5; no reliable D call. This CDR3 region has 16 residues. The ends were cut back, 1 base at V and 0 bases at J, with 12 bases in the middle. The germline V gene encodes CDR1 SGHVS and CDR2 FQNEAQ.

In this sample, this clone turned up a few times. CDR3 sequence: CASSPDMYYGYTF. For the CDR3, the DNA is TGTGCCAGCTCACCGGACATGTACTATGGCTACACCTTC. J is TRBJ1-2 and V is TRBV18, with D possibly being TRBD1 (5 bases). Trimming took 3 bases from V and 3 from J, leaving 8 bases between them. The CDR3 runs to 13 residues. Germline V gene sequence: CDR1 KGHSH, CDR2 LQKENI.